This T cell receptor (beta chain) was identified in a study of Graves' ophthalmopathy and Graves' hyperthyroidism. Findings and limits, study-wide: Using a 13-signature model, the authors split ophthalmopathy from stable hyperthyroidism, with 85% to 90% sensitivity and approximately 81% specificity. The model predicted ophthalmopathy progression with about 69% sensitivity and under 75% specificity.

Recruitment covered hyperthyroidism patients aged 18 to 65 whose new diagnosis was of under 2 months' duration. Diagnosis was based on clinical symptoms, serum thyroxine, TRAb, thyroid ultrasound and orbital computed tomography. The CDR3 totals 14 residues. Trimming stripped 3 bases from V and 6 bases from J, with 11 bases between. This clonotype came up a few times. The antigen is undetermined. CDR3 regions of TCR beta were amplified from RNA transcripts. HTBI primers were employed in first-round RT-PCR, then a second-round multiplex PCR followed. TCRdb passed the multiplex PCR reads through MiXCR, listing each CDR3 protein once. The sample records 580,000 or so distinct CDR3 sequences, about two fifths being singletons.

The specimen was peripheral blood or thyroid tissue (not recorded which). This chain links TRBV12-3 or TRBV12-4 with TRBJ2-2, with TRBD2 as a possible D gene (7 bases). This sequence was found in an adult man with Graves' hyperthyroidism. CDR3 amino acids: CASSFPGGPGELFF. The CDR3 coding sequence is TGTGCCAGCAGTTTCCCGGGGGGCCCCGGGGAGCTGTTTTTT.